Below, 7 T cell receptor beta chains from the same sample are listed, as sequenced in a study of T cell changes during pregnancy in multiple sclerosis. Produced via immunoSEQ multiplex PCR; TCRdb's table is partial and in-frame only. This sample has tens of thousands of clones; 90% occur once, and the top ten carry over 7.5%. The sequencing used peripheral blood, collected after pregnancy. These receptor sequences come from a female donor in good health, enrolled as a control in a pregnancy study.

The chain is built from TRBV27 and TRBJ1-5; D is undetermined. The CDR3 spans 13 residues. From germline, CDR1 is MNHEY and CDR2 SMNVEV (reference sequence). Between the trimmed V and J ends, which lost 1 base and 5 bases, there was a span of 6 bases. CDR3 protein: CASSLYRDQPQHF. Written as DNA, the CDR3 is TGTGCCAGCAGTTTATACCGGGATCAGCCCCAGCATTTT.

CDR3 sequence reads: CASSDRGNEQFF. CDR3 DNA: TGTGCCAGCAGTGACAGAGGGAATGAGCAGTTCTTC. J is TRBJ2-1 and V is TRBV6-1; D is possibly TRBD2 (5 bases). V shed 3 bases and J shed 7 bases, with 7 bases lying between them. This CDR3 is built from 12 residues. Germline assignment: CDR1 MNHNS and CDR2 SASEGT.

The chain uses TRBV7-8 and TRBJ1-2; a weak D match, TRBD1 (5 bases). CDR1 SGHVS and CDR2 FQNEAQ come from the germline V gene. Trimming left V 11 bases short and J 4 bases short, with 17 bases between. The CDR3 runs 13 residues. The CDR3 region has the DNA TGTGCCGTTGCGGCGACAGCCCCCTATGGCTACACCTTC. It is translated as CAVAATAPYGYTF.

V and J are TRBV29-1 and TRBJ2-3, with D perhaps matching TRBD2 (6 bases). The V gene's germline CDR1 is SQVTM and CDR2 ANQGSEA. The V end was cut by 6 bases, the J end by 2 bases, with 12 bases between. This CDR3 is built from 13 residues. CDR3 residues: CSVLLALTDTQYF. CDR3 nucleotide sequence: TGCAGCGTGCTACTAGCACTCACAGATACGCAGTATTTT.

V gene TRBV30 combines with J gene TRBJ2-2; no firm D call. Germline assignment: CDR1 GTSNPN and CDR2 SVGIG (reference sequence). V lost 7 bases and J lost 1, with 13 bases in between. The CDR3 length is 14 residues. CDR3 sequence: CASMRLMNTGELFF. In DNA form, the CDR3 reads TGTGCCTCCATGCGGCTTATGAACACCGGGGAGCTGTTTTTT.

Here the CDR3 DNA reads TGTGCCAGCAGCTCCGACGGGACAGGCGACTACGAGCAGTACTTC. Translated, it gives CASSSDGTGDYEQYF. The chain links TRBV7-7 to TRBJ2-7; 8 bases agree with TRBD1. Trimming cost V 4 bases and J 3 bases; bases outside gene matches: 8. Germline CDR1 is SSHAT and CDR2 is FNYEAQ (reference sequence). This CDR3 region has 15 residues.

The rearrangement uses TRBV19 and TRBJ2-7, with TRBD2 identical over 7 bases. The germline CDR1 and CDR2 sequences are LNHDA and SQIVND (reference sequence). J was trimmed by 3 bases and V by 3 bases; bases with no gene match: 5. The CDR3 is made up of 14 amino acids. Here the CDR3 reads CASSIRLAYYEQYF. CDR3 DNA: TGTGCCAGTAGTATCCGACTAGCCTACTACGAGCAGTACTTC.